The subject of this entry is one T cell receptor (beta chain). What antigen it recognizes has not been identified. No qualities accompany the bases; no much larger clone lies one base away. Measured from the cysteine to the phenylalanine, the CDR3 is 13 residues long. The DNA shown is the 39-base CDR3, in frame from base 1. A distance of 11 bases separates the germline ends of V and J, which lose 11 bases and 0 bases respectively. CDR1 and CDR2 (ENHRY, SYGVKD) derive from the germline V gene. The label giving this sample's time point can be read as: week 47, end of study. A 20-mer mutant IDH1 peptide at 300 micrograms in Montanide made up each vaccine dose, which was injected subcutaneously together with topical imiquimod. Across visits V03 through V10, patients got a total of eight vaccinations, given in weeks 1, 3, 5, 7, 11, 15, 19 and 23. Newly diagnosed WHO grade 3 or 4 IDH1-mutant astrocytomas showing loss of nuclear ATRX were present in the donors. The samples were drawn from NOA16, a multicentre, single-arm, open-label phase I trial in Germany that tested a mutant IDH1 peptide vaccine in humans for the first time. The DNeasy Blood and Tissue Kit was used to extract genomic DNA from EDTA blood for TCRB sequencing.

Library creation used the immunoSEQ multiplex PCR assay. Rearranged TCR beta chain sequences were amplified using the hsTCRB Kit according to the manufacturer's protocol. Sequencing of TCRB libraries was carried out on an Illumina MiSeq. In the original analysis: The kit vendor's proprietary platform handled demultiplexing, trimming and gene mapping. TCRdb re-hosts the immuneACCESS table, in-frame sequences only. Its copies lack some clones; in the studies checked, an unresolved V gene accounts for under half of them, and the cause for the rest is not known. The V and J calls and clone size are taken from that table; D and trimming were inferred from the DNA. The sample table shows under 45,000 clones, and 82% are seen once. Together, the top ten hold approximately 18% of the sample. The data are from a study of a mutant IDH1 vaccine in newly diagnosed glioma (dated by TCRdb to the early 2020s). In terms of the full investigation: Vaccination was initiated 4-6 weeks after radiotherapy alone, or concurrently with temozolomide cycles in the chemotherapy-containing groups. Longitudinal TCRB deep sequencing was done for some 26 treated patients, wherever samples were available for exploratory analyses. Peripheral blood samples were drawn at six visits, namely V03 (baseline), V05, V07, V10, V12 and V13. Of the approximately 30 treated patients, around 62% were male and around 40% were female, and a mean age of 40.4 years was recorded. Prior to enrollment, standard therapy consisting of radiotherapy alone, temozolomide alone, or radiochemotherapy with temozolomide had been administered to patients, with the combination being received by most patients. The week-35 safety follow-up took place at visit V12, and the week-47 end of study took place at visit V13. Broad study findings and their caveats: The authors noted that analyses of patient blood samples could not be reproduced because of sample limitations. Selection of PBMC samples for TCRB deep sequencing was based on availability. Pseudoprogression appeared unrelated to alterations in the top peripheral T cell clonotypes detected by TCRB sequencing. Across multiple MHC alleles, vaccine-induced immune responses were seen in around 93% of patients.

The clonotype originates from a young man with glioma. Some clones in this sample may be carry-over from other donors' samples. The sequencing here drew on PBMCs, taken from a glioma patient whose treatment included an IDH1 peptide vaccine. The V gene is TRBV10-3 and the J gene is TRBJ1-5; no confident D gene assignment can be made. The CDR3 region: CASAGDSNQPQHF. The DNA sequence is TGTGCCTCAGCAGGTGATAGCAATCAGCCCCAGCATTTT.